The 14 T cell receptor beta chains below all came from one sample that was sequenced in a study of blood T cell repertoires in COVID-19. Repertoires were generated with immunoSEQ multiplex PCR, while TCRdb's copy carries only in-frame clones and drops some. The sample records under 250,000 clones, over 70% being singletons. Material for sequencing was PBMCs or T cells enriched from blood (not recorded which). All receptors derive from a woman aged 40 to 55 who had been exposed to COVID-19.

The V call is TRBV10-3, the J call TRBJ1-5; TRBD1 matches 7 bases. CDR3 length: 12 amino acids. V was pared by 3 bases and J by 10 bases, with 3 bases of the junction left unmatched. Germline V gene lookup returns CDR1 ENHRY and CDR2 SYGVKD. Here the CDR3 reads CAISDRDSPQHF. The CDR3 region has the DNA TGTGCCATCAGTGACCGGGACAGTCCCCAGCATTTT.

The chain joins TRBV19 to TRBJ2-1, with D uncertain. Germline V lookup: CDR1 LNHDA, CDR2 SQIVND (reference sequence). V was cut by 2 bases and J by 0 bases, with 11 bases left in between. There are 16 residues in the CDR3. DNA for the CDR3: TGTGCCAGTAGTATAACGTCTAGAAGCTCCTACAATGAGCAGTTCTTC. As protein: CASSITSRSSYNEQFF.

The chain couples TRBV7-9 to TRBJ1-2; 7 positions agree with TRBD1. Germline assignment: CDR1 SEHNR and CDR2 FQNEAQ (reference sequence). This CDR3 comprises 15 residues. The ends lost 1 base at V and 1 base at J; junction bases unmatched: 3. The CDR3 nucleotides are TGTGCCAGCAGCTTAGGGGGGACAGTTAACTATGGCTACACCTTC. Protein product: CASSLGGTVNYGYTF.

Note on this clone: This CDR3 is also generated by other DNA sequences in the sample. This sequence joins TRBV7-2 and TRBJ2-5; tentative D call: TRBD2 (6 bases). CDR3 length: 13 residues. The V gene lost 3 bases and the J gene lost 3 bases, with 8 bases spanning the gap. Germline-derived CDR1 and CDR2 are SGHTA and FQGNSA. The CDR3 is CASSLRREETQYF. The DNA of the CDR3 is TGTGCCAGCAGCTTGAGGAGGGAAGAGACCCAGTACTTC.

This clone was detected only a few times. The chain links TRBV5-1 to TRBJ1-3; D is perhaps TRBD1 (5 bases). The V and J ends lost 4 bases and 0 bases respectively, with 11 bases between them. Per the germline V gene, CDR1 is SGHRS and CDR2 is YFSETQ. The CDR3 length is 15 residues. CDR3 coding DNA: TGCGCCAGCAGCATTAACCAGGGCTCTGGAAACACCATATATTTT. As protein: CASSINQGSGNTIYF.

The chain has TRBV9 and TRBJ2-1, with 13 bases that match TRBD2. The CDR3 sequence is 16 residues long. Germline V lookup: CDR1 SGDLS, CDR2 YYNGEE. J was trimmed by 2 bases and V by 4 bases; bases with no gene match: 3. The CDR3 loop reads CASSIGTSGTYNEQFF. The CDR3 nucleotides read TGTGCCAGCAGCATCGGGACTAGCGGGACCTACAATGAGCAGTTCTTC.

The chain joins TRBV28 to TRBJ1-4; 7 positions match TRBD1. The length of the CDR3 is 15 residues. Germline V CDR1 and CDR2: MDHEN, SYDVKM. Unmatched junction bases numbered 8, after V lost 6 bases and J lost 4 bases. The DNA for the CDR3 is TGTGCCAGCAGCACCACAGGGGAAGGTAATGAAAAACTGTTTTTT. Protein: CASSTTGEGNEKLFF.

V is TRBV29-1 and J is TRBJ2-1; TRBD1 aligns across 11 bases. Germline values: CDR1 SQVTM, CDR2 ANQGSEA. The CDR3 consists of 15 residues. Losses at the gene ends were 7 bases for V and 0 bases for J; bases not matched to a gene: 5. The CDR3 DNA reads as TGCAGCGCAAAGGGGACAGGGGGCTCCTACAATGAGCAGTTCTTC. This gives the protein CSAKGTGGSYNEQFF.

This chain uses TRBV19 with TRBJ1-2, with TRBD1 identical over 9 bases. This CDR3 is built from 19 residues. Germline V gene lookup returns CDR1 LNHDA and CDR2 SQIVND (reference sequence). V gave up 2 bases and J gave up 0 bases; unmatched junction bases: 13. CDR3 protein: CASSIPGTGRVGANYGYTF. The CDR3 DNA reads TGTGCCAGTAGTATACCCGGGACAGGGCGAGTAGGGGCTAACTATGGCTACACCTTC.

The chain couples TRBV10-3 to TRBJ1-2; 8 bases map to TRBD1. Trimming took 3 bases from V and 5 from J; bases not matched to a gene: 5. CDR3 size: 14 residues. CDR1 is ENHRY, CDR2 SYGVKD, per germline. The CDR3, as DNA: TGTGCCATCAGTGATTCAGGGGGCTGGTATGGCTACACCTTC. Protein product: CAISDSGGWYGYTF.

The chain carries TRBV6-4 and TRBJ1-5; 10 nucleotides agree with TRBD1. The germline gives CDR1 MRHNA, CDR2 SNTAGT. V lost 0 bases to trimming and J lost 7 bases; unmatched junction nucleotides: 6. This CDR3 is built from 16 residues. The CDR3: CASSDSRQGAEQPQHF. In DNA, the CDR3 is TGTGCCAGCAGTGACTCGAGACAGGGGGCGGAACAGCCCCAGCATTTT.

Regarding this clone: The germline gene is not matched at one end of the junction; a read error may be the cause. The rearrangement links TRBV5-1 to TRBJ2-1; 10 bases line up with TRBD2. CDR1 and CDR2 from the germline V gene are SGHRS and YFSETQ. The CDR3 has 16 residues. The CDR3: CASSLGPSGRSTEQFF. The CDR3 region has the DNA TGTGCCAGCAGCTTGGGCCCTAGCGGGAGAAGTACTGAGCAGTTCTTC.

This clone was detected only a few times. This chain uses TRBV5-1 with TRBJ1-6; D not certain. V lost 0 bases and J 9 bases, leaving 13 bases between the germline ends. The CDR3 runs 15 residues. Germline CDR1 and CDR2: SGHRS and YFSETQ. CDR3 DNA sequence: TGCGCCAGCAGCTTGGTTCCACTAACGGGTTCACCCCTCCACTTT. Protein sequence: CASSLVPLTGSPLHF. Full variable domain (remainder filled in from reference TRBV5-1 and TRBJ1-6): KAGVTQTPRYLIKTRGQQVTLSCSPISGHRSVSWYQQTPGQGLQFLFEYFSETQRNKGNFPGRFSGRQFSNSRSEMNVSTLELGDSALYLCASSLVPLTGSPLHFGNGTRLTVT.

The genes are TRBV9 and TRBJ1-4; possible D gene TRBD1, 6 bases. The CDR3 totals 16 residues. Germline CDR1 and CDR2: SGDLS and YYNGEE. Trimming stripped 0 bases from V and 7 bases from J, with 16 bases between. The CDR3 sequence is CASSVEPRGQSEKLFF. The CDR3 bases are TGTGCCAGCAGCGTAGAGCCCCGAGGACAGAGTGAAAAACTGTTTTTT.